The text below deals with one TCR beta chain. What it binds is not known. These data originate in a study of cytotoxic CD8 clonotypes in ibrutinib-treated CLL. Study context: Partial responses numbered roughly 25 and complete responses 2; after a median approximately 70 months, approximately 14 stayed remitted and approximately twelve progressed. Median treatment time before response sampling was 12 months, range 6 to 36. Whole-study findings and limits: Under therapy, public clonotypes either contracted or stayed stable, and they were uncommon. In comparison with age-matched healthy donors, baseline clonality was higher and tracked circulating CD8+ T-cell counts.

Profiling relied on immunoSEQ multiplex PCR, and the TCRdb table lists in-frame clones only, not all of them. The sample has approximately 200,000 clones, around 70% seen once; the top ten hold 10% to 15%. This receptor was obtained from a human donor with chronic lymphocytic leukemia. The sample here was PBMCs, taken after 24 months of ibrutinib treatment.

CDR3 loop: CAWMTSGTDTQYF. The CDR3 nucleotides are TGTGCCTGGATGACTAGCGGGACTGATACGCAGTATTTT. The rearrangement uses TRBV30 and TRBJ2-3; 11 nucleotides match TRBD2. With 4 bases clipped from V and 6 bases from J, the junction kept 3 bases outside the gene matches. This CDR3 is built from 13 residues. Germline lookup yields CDR1 GTSNPN and CDR2 SVGIG (reference sequence).